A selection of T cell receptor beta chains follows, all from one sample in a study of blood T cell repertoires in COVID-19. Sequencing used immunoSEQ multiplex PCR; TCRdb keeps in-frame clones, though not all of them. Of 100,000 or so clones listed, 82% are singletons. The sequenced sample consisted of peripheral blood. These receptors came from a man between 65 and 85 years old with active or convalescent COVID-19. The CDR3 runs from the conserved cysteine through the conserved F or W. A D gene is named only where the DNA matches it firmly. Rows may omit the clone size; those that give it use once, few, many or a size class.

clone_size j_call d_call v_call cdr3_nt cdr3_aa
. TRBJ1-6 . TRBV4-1 TGCGCCAGCAGCCAAGACGGGGGGGGCTCCTATAATTCACCCCTCCACTTT CASSQDGGGSYNSPLHF
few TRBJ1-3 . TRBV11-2 TGTGCCAGCAGCTTCCGGGTGACCTCTGGAAACACCATATATTTT CASSFRVTSGNTIYF
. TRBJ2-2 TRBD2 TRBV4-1 TGCGCCAGCAGCCAACAACTAACGACTCGAGCGGGGGCCGGGGAGCTGTTTTTT CASSQQLTTRAGAGELFF
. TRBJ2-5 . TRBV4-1 TGCGCCAGCAGCCAAGGGTCTGAGGAGACCCAGTACTTC CASSQGSEETQYF
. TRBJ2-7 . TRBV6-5 TGTGCCAGCAGTTACAGGAGAAGGAACTACGAGCAGTACTTC CASSYRRRNYEQYF
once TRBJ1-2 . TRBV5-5 TGTGCCAGCAGCTTGGGGGGGACTCCCTATGGCTACACCTTC CASSLGGTPYGYTF
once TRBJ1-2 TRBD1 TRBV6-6 TGTGCCAGCAGTTATTCGGGACAGGTCACTGGCTACACCTTC CASSYSGQVTGYTF
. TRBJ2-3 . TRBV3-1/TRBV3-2 TGTGCCAGCAGCCTCCGGGACTTACCCACAGATACGCAGTATTTT CASSLRDLPTDTQYF
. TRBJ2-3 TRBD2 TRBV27 TGTGCCAGCAGTCCCAGCGGGGCTGATACGCAGTATTTT CASSPSGADTQYF
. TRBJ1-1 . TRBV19 TGTGCCAGTAGCCCGATGAGGGGGGGGACTGAAGCTTTCTTT CASSPMRGGTEAFF
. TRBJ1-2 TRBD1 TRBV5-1 TGCGCCAGCAGCTTGTCGACAGGGCACTATGGCTACACCTTC CASSLSTGHYGYTF
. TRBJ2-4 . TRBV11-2 TGTGCCAGCAGCTTAGTACAGGGAACCAAAAACATTCAGTACTTC CASSLVQGTKNIQYF
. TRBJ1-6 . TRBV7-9 TGTGCCAGCAGCCTCGGGAATTCACCCCTCCACTTT CASSLGNSPLHF
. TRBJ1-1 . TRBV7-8 TGTGCCAGCAGCCGGGAGCAGAAGACTGAAGCTTTCTTT CASSREQKTEAFF
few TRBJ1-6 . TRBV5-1 TGCGCCAGCAGAACCCACATTCAGGGCACACCCCTCCACTTT CASRTHIQGTPLHF
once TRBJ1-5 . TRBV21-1 TGTGCCAGCAGCAAAGTGGGGAGTCGAACAGCCAATGAGCCCCAGCATTTT CASSKVGSRTANEPQHF
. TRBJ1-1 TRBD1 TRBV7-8 TGTGCCAGCAGTCTGGACAGGGCGAGCACTGAAGCTTTCTTT CASSLDRASTEAFF
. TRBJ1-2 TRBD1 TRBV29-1 TGCAGCGTTGAAACTGGGCGGACAGGGGGCTTCTATGGCTACACCTTC CSVETGRTGGFYGYTF
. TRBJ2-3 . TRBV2 TGTGCCAGCAGTGTTCGCCAGGGGCTTTCCACAGATACGCAGTATTTT CASSVRQGLSTDTQYF
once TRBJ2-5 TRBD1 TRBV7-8 TGTGCCGCTACGGGGACAGGGGTTTCGGGGGAGACCCAGTACTTC CAATGTGVSGETQYF
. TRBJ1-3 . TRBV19 TGTGCCAGTAGTCAGACAGGAGGCTCTGGAAACACCATATATTTT CASSQTGGSGNTIYF
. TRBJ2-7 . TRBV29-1 TGCAGCGTTGTAGAAGGGGGCGCGGGAGAGCAGTACTTC CSVVEGGAGEQYF
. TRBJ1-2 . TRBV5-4 TGTGCCAGCAGCTGGAGGGGGGGCCATGGCTACACCTTC CASSWRGGHGYTF
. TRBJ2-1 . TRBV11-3 TGTGCCAGCAGCTTAGAGTGGGGCGATTCAGATGAGCAGTTCTTC CASSLEWGDSDEQFF
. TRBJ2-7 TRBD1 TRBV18 TGTGCCAGCTCACCGGGGACAGCCGATTACGAGCAGTACTTC CASSPGTADYEQYF